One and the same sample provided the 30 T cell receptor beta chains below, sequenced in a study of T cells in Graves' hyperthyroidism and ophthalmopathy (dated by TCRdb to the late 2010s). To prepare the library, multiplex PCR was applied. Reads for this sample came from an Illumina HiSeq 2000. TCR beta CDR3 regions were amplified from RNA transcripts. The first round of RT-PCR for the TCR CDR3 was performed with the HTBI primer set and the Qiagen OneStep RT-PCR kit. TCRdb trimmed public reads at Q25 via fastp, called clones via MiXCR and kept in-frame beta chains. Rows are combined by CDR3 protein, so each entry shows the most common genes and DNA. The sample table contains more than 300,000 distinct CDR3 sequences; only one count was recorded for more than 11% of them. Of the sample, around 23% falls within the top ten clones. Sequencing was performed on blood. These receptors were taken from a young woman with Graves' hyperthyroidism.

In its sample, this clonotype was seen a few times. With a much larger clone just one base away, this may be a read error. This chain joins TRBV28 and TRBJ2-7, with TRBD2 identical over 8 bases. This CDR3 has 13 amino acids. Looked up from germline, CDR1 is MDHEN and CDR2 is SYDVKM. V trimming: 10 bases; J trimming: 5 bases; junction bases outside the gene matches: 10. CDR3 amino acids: CAIAPGLGDEQYF. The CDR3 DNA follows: TGTGCCATCGCTCCGGGACTAGGGGACGAGCAGTACTTC.

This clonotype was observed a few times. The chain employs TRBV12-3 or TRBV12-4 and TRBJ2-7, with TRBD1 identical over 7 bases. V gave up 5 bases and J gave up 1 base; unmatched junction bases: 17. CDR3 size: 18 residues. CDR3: CASSSTVLTRGQSYEQYF. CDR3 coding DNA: TGTGCCAGCAGTAGCACCGTACTTACAAGGGGGCAATCCTACGAGCAGTACTTC.

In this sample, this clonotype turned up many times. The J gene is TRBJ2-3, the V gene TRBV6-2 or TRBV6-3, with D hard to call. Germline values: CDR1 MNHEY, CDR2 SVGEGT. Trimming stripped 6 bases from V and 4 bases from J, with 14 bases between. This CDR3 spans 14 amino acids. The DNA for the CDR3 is TGTGCCAGCAGCACGCCGGTAGGCGCAGATACGCAGTATTTT. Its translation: CASSTPVGADTQYF.

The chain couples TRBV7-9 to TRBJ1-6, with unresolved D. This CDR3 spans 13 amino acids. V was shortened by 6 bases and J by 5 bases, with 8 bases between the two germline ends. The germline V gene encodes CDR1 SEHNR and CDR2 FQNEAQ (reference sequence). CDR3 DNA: TGTGCCAGCAGAATGATGGATAATTCACCCCTCCACTTT. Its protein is CASRMMDNSPLHF.

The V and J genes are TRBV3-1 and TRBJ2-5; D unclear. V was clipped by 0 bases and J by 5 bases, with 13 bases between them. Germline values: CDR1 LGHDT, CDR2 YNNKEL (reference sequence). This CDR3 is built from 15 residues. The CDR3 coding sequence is TGTGCCAGCAGCCAAGATTGGCCTGAAGACGAGACCCAGTACTTC. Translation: CASSQDWPEDETQYF.

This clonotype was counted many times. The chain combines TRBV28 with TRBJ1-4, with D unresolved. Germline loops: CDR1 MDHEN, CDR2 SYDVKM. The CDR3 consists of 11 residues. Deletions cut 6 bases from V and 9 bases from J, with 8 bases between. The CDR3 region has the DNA TGTGCCAGCAGCATCCGGCAAAAACTGTTTTTT. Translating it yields CASSIRQKLFF.

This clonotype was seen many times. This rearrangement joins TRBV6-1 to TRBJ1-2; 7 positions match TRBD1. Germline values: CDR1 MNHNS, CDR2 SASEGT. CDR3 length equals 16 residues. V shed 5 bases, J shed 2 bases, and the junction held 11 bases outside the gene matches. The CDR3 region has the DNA TGTGCCAGCAGTCGTTCACTCCGACAGGGAAACTATGGCTACACCTTC. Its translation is CASSRSLRQGNYGYTF.

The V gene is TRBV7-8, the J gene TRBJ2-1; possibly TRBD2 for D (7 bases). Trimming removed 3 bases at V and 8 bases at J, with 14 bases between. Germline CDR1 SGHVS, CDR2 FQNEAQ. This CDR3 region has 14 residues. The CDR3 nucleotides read TGTGCCAGCAGCTTCGGGCGGGGGCGGGATGAGCAGTTCTTC. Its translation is CASSFGRGRDEQFF.

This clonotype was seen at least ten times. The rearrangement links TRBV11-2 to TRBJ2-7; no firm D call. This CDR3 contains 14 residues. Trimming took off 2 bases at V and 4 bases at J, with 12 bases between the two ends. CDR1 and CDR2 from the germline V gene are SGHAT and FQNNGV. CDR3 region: CASSLSWGSYEQYF. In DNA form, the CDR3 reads TGTGCCAGCAGCTTAAGTTGGGGATCGTACGAGCAGTACTTC. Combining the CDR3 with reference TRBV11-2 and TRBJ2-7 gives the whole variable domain EAGVAQSPRYKIIEKRQSVAFWCNPISGHATLYWYQQILGQGPKLLIQFQNNGVVDDSQLPKDRFSAERLKGVDSTLKIQPAKLEDSAVYLCASSLSWGSYEQYFGPGTRLTVT.

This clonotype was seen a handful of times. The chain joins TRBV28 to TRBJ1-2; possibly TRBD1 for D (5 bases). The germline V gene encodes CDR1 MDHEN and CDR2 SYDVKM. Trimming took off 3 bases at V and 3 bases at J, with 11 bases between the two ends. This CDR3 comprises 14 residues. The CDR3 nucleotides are TGTGCCAGCAGTTTTTGGCAGGGAGACTATGGCTACACCTTC. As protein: CASSFWQGDYGYTF.

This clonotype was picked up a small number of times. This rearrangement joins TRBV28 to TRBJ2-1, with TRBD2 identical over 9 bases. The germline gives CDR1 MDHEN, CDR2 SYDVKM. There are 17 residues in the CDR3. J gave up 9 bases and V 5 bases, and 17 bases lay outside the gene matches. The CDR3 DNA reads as TGTGCCAGCAGTCCCCCGTGGGGCGCGGGAGGGCCCTCTGAGCAGTTCTTC. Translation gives CASSPPWGAGGPSEQFF.

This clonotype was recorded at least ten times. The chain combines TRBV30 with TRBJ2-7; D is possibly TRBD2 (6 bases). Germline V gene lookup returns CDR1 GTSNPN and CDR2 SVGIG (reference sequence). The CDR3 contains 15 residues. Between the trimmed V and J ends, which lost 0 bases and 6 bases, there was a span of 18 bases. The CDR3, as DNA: TGTGCCTGGAGTGTTTCGCCGGGAGTCACGGGCGAGCAGTACTTC. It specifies CAWSVSPGVTGEQYF. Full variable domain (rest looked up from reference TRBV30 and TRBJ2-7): SQTIHQWPATLVQPVGSPLSLECTVEGTSNPNLYWYRQAAGRGLQLLFYSVGIGQISSEVPQNLSASRPQDRQFILSSKKLLLSDSGFYLCAWSVSPGVTGEQYFGPGTRLTVT.

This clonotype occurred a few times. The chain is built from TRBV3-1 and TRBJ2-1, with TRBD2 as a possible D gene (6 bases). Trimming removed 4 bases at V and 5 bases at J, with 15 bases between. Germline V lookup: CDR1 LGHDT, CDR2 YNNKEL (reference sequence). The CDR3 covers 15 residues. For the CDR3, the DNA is TGTGCCAGCAGCCCCGGCTGGGGACTCGACAATGAGCAGTTCTTC. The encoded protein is CASSPGWGLDNEQFF.

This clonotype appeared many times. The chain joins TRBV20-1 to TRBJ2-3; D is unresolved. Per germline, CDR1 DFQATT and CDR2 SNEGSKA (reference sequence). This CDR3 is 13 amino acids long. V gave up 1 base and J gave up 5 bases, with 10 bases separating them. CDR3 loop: CSARALLGDTQYF. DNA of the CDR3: TGCAGTGCTAGAGCTCTACTGGGAGATACGCAGTATTTT.

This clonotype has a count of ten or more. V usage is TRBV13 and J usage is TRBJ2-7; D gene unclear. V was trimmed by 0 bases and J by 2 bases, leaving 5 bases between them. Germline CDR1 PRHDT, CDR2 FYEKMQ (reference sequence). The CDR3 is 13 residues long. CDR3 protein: CASSLGVPYEQYF. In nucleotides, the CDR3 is TGTGCCAGCAGCTTAGGCGTCCCCTACGAGCAGTACTTC. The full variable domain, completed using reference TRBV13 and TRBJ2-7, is AAGVIQSPRHLIKEKRETATLKCYPIPRHDTVYWYQQGPGQDPQFLISFYEKMQSDKGSIPDRFSAQQFSDYHSELNMSSLELGDSALYFCASSLGVPYEQYFGPGTRLTVT.

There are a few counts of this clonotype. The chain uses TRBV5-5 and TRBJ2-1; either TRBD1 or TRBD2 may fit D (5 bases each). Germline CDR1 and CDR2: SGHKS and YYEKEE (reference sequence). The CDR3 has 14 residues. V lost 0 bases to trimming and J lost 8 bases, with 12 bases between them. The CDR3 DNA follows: TGTGCCAGCAGCTTGGTGATTTCGGGACATGAGCAGTTCTTC. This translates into CASSLVISGHEQFF. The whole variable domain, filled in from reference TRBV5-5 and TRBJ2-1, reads DAGVTQSPTHLIKTRGQQVTLRCSPISGHKSVSWYQQVLGQGPQFIFQYYEKEERGRGNFPDRFSARQFPNYSSELNVNALLLGDSALYLCASSLVISGHEQFFGPGTRLTVL.

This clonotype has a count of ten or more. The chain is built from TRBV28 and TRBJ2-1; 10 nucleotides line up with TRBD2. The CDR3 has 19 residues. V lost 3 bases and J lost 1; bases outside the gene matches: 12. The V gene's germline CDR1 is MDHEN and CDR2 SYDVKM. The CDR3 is CASSFVAGGTARSYNEQFF. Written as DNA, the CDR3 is TGTGCCAGCAGTTTCGTAGCGGGAGGAACCGCCAGATCCTACAATGAGCAGTTCTTC.

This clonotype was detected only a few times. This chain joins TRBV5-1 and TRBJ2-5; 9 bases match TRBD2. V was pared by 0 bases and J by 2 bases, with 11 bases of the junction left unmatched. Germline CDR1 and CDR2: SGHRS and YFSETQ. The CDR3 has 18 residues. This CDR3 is CASSLVPAGGRAQETQYF. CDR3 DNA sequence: TGCGCCAGCAGCTTGGTCCCAGCGGGAGGCCGGGCACAAGAGACCCAGTACTTC. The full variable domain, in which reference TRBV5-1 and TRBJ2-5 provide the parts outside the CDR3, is KAGVTQTPRYLIKTRGQQVTLSCSPISGHRSVSWYQQTPGQGLQFLFEYFSETQRNKGNFPGRFSGRQFSNSRSEMNVSTLELGDSALYLCASSLVPAGGRAQETQYFGPGTRLLVL.

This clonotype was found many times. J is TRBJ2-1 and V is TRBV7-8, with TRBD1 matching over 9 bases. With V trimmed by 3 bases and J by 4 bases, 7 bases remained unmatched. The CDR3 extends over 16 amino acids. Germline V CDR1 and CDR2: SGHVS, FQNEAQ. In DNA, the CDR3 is TGTGCCAGCAGCTTCTTACAGGGGGCTACTTACAATGAGCAGTTCTTC. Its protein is CASSFLQGATYNEQFF.

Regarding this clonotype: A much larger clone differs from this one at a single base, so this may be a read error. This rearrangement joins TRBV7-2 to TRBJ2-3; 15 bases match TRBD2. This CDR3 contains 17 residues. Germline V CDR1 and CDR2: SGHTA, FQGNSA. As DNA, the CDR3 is TGTGCCAGCATCTTAGGGACTAGCGGGAGGTTCAGGGATACGCAGTATTTT. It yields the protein CASILGTSGRFRDTQYF.

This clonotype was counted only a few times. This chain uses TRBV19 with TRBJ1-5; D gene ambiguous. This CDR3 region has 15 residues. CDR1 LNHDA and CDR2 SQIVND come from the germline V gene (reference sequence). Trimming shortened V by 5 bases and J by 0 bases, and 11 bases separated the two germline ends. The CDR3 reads CASSYSPSSNQPQHF. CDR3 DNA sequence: TGTGCCAGTAGTTATAGCCCCAGTAGCAATCAGCCCCAGCATTTT.

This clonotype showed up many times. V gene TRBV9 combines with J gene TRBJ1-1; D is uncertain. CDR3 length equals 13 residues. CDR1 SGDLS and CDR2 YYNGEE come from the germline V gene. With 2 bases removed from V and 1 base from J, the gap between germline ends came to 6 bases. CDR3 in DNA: TGTGCCAGCAGCGTCTCCCCGAACACTGAAGCTTTCTTT. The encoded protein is CASSVSPNTEAFF.

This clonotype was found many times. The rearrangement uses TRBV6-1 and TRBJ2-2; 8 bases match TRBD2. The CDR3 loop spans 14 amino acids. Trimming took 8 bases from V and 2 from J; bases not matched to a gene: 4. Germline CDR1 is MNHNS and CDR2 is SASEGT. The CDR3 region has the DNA TGTGCCAGCCAACTAGCGGCCAACACCGGGGAGCTGTTTTTT. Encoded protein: CASQLAANTGELFF.

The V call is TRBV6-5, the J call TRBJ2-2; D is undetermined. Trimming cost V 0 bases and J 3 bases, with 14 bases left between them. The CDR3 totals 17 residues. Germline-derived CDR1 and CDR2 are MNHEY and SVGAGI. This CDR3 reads CASSYSMAGWDTGELFF. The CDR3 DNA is TGTGCCAGCAGTTACTCGATGGCAGGTTGGGACACCGGGGAGCTGTTTTTT.

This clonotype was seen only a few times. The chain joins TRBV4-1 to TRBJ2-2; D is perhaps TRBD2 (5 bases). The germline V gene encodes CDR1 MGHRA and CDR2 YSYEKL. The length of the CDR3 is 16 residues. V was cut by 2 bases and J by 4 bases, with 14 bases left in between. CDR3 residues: CASSQPGLAITGELFF. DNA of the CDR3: TGCGCCAGCAGCCAACCGGGGTTAGCGATCACCGGGGAGCTGTTTTTT.

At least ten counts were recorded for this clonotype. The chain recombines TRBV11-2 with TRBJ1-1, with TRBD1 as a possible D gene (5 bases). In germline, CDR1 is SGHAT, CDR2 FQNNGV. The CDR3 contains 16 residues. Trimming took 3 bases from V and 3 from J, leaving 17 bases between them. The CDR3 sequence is CASSLGRRSIYTEAFF. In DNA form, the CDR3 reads TGTGCCAGCAGCTTGGGACGACGCAGTATTTACACTGAAGCTTTCTTT.

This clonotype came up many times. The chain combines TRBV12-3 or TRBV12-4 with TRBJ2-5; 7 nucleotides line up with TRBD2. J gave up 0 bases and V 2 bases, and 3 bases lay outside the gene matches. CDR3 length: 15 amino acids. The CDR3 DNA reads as TGTGCCAGCAGTTTATTGGGGACTAACCAAGAGACCCAGTACTTC. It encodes CASSLLGTNQETQYF.

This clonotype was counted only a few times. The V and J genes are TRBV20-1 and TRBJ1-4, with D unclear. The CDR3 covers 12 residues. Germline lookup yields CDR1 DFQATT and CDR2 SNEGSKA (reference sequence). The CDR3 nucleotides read TGCGCGCAGAGAGCAACTAATGAAAAACTGTTTTTT. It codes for CAQRATNEKLFF.

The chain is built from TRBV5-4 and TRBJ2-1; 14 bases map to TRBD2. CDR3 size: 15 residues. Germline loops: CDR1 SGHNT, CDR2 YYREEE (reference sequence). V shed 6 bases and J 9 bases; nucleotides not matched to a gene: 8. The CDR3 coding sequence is TGTGCCAGCAACCCCGGGACTAGCGGGAGTGGTGAGCAGTTCTTC. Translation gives CASNPGTSGSGEQFF.

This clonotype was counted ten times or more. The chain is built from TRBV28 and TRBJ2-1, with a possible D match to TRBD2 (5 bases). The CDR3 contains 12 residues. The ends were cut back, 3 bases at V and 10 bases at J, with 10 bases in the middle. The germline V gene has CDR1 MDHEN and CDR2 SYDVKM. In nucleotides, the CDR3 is TGTGCCAGCAGTTTTGACCGACTAGAGCAGTTCTTC. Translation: CASSFDRLEQFF.